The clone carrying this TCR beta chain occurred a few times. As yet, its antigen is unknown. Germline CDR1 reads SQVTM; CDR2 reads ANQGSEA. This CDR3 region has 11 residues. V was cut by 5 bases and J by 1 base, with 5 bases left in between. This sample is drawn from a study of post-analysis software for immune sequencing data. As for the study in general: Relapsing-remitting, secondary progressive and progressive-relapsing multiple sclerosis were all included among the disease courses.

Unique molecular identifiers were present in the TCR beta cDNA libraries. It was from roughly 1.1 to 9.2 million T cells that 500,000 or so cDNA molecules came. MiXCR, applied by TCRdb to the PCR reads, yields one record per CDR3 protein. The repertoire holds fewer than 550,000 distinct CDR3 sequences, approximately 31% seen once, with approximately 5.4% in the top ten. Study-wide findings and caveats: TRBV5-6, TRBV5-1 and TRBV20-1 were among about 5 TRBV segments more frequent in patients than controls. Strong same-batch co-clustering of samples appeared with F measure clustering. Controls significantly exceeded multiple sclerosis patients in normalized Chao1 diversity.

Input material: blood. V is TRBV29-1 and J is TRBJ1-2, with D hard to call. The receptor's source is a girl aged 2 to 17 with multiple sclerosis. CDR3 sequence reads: CSVFSNYGYTF. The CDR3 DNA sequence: TGCAGCGTTTTCAGTAACTATGGCTACACCTTC.